The present entry profiles one T cell receptor beta chain with its context. Trimming took 3 bases from V and 15 from J, leaving 18 bases between them. The CDR3 covers 13 residues. Germline loops: CDR1 MRHNA, CDR2 SNTAGT. This specimen comes from a study of blood T cell repertoires in COVID-19. Clones were sequenced by immunoSEQ multiplex PCR, and TCRdb holds only the in-frame ones, with some missing. Of some 40,000 clones listed, under 85% are singletons. V usage is TRBV6-4 and J usage is TRBJ2-1, with a tentative D call TRBD1 (6 bases). The source of this sequence is a woman older than 75 with acute or convalescent COVID-19. Sample: peripheral blood. CDR3 residues: CASSESLTGLRFF. Here the CDR3 DNA reads TGTGCCAGCAGTGAGAGCCTCACAGGGCTTCGGTTCTTC.